This T cell receptor (beta chain) was sequenced during a study of human T cells and chemical hapten exposure (dated by TCRdb to about 2021). About the investigation overall: For sensitization, 2% DPC in acetone was applied to a 2 cm by 2 cm area of upper inner arm skin. Patient blood was sampled pre-sensitization (week 0) and at 2, 6 and about 24 weeks after DPC sensitization. Throughout the study period of roughly 24 weeks, patients also received therapeutic DPC doses to the scalp every week. In alopecia patients, the study followed how the peripheral blood TCR repertoire changed in vivo over primary and secondary sensitization to diphenylcyclopropenone (DPC), a hapten. The patient cohort, mostly female, included alopecia areata with under or over 50% scalp involvement, alopecia totalis and alopecia universalis. Patch testing was done on the upper back using Finn chambers containing 0.01% DPC, and results were scored after 6 days according to International Contact Dermatitis Research Group standards. Roughly 30 alopecia patients provided blood for TCR sequencing at one to four time points (pre-sensitization, 2, 6 and 24 weeks). The libraries were sequenced as a pool, and the TCR yield per sample differed mostly because of small variations in library volumes within the pool. The paper as a whole reports these results and caveats: The number of PT1 expanded TCRs positively correlated with patch test score, significant at thresholds 8, 16 and 32 but not 4. Compared with pre-sensitization or healthy control sets, expanded TCRs formed significantly more large CDR3 similarity clusters, which is consistent with antigen-driven responses. No change with DPC sensitization was found in the number of TCRs above 1 in 1000 frequency, and no evidence of global repertoire structure alterations was found. Repeated subsampling changed both the strength of the expansion versus patch-test correlation and the threshold at which that correlation became significant. Alopecia, a presumed autoimmune disease, was present in all patients, so the immune response of the patients might differ from that of healthy individuals.

Library method: RACE. TCRdb shows the sequencer as NextSeq 500. During library preparation, unique molecular identifiers were attached to individual cDNA molecules so that TCRs could be counted quantitatively and reproducibly. Both TCR alpha and TCR beta chains were sequenced from each blood RNA sample. The authors processed their data as follows. The median number of TCRs per sample was 90,000 to 100,000, ranging from roughly 23,224 to 690,600. The Decombinator software suite was used to annotate the V, J and CDR3 of the TCR reads. For the PS versus PT1 abundance plots, all samples were subsampled to the same number of TCRs (28,000). Expanded TCRs were defined as absent before sensitization and observed at least eight times at the 2-week time point. The public reads were reprocessed in TCRdb via fastp at Q25 and MiXCR, keeping in-frame beta chains. Each record represents a unique CDR3 protein, reported with the most common genes and DNA among its rows. These V and J calls originate from TCRdb's pipeline instead of the authors' own analysis. This sample lists just under 65,000 distinct CDR3 sequences; 9.5% to 11% were detected once. The top ten hold roughly 2% of the sample.

Regarding this clonotype: What antigen it recognizes has not been identified. No base quality information exists; no much larger clone differs at one position.

The time point label of this sample denotes: patch test 3, about 24 weeks after DPC sensitization. The meaning of the sample's treatment or condition label: therapeutic diphenylcyclopropenone sensitization with weekly scalp DPC. Blood at each patch-test visit was drawn before the patch test was applied. To be eligible, patients had to be aged 18 to 70, diagnosed with alopecia and judged suitable for DPC therapy, while pregnant patients were excluded. Total RNA was isolated from unfractionated whole blood collected in Tempus Blood RNA tubes. From a lookup of the germline V gene, CDR1 and CDR2 are SGHTA and FQGNSA. Unmatched junction bases come to 5, with V trimmed by 3 bases and J by 0 bases. The CDR3 starts with the cysteine, ends with the phenylalanine, and has 16 residues. The kept DNA is CDR3 alone, 48 bases in frame from the first base.

The sequencing used whole blood, collected in connection with sensitization to the hapten diphenylcyclopropenone (DPC). This clonotype was obtained from a woman aged 30 to 39 with alopecia areata. Some clones in this sample may be carry-over from other donors' samples. The chain is made from TRBV7-2 and TRBJ1-5; 7 middle bases align to TRBD1. The CDR3 corresponds to CASSFRGLDSNQPQHF. The DNA is as follows: TGTGCCAGCAGCTTCAGGGGGTTGGATAGCAATCAGCCCCAGCATTTT. Where the CDR3 stops, the reference TRBV7-2 and TRBJ1-5 genes take over; the full variable domain is GAGVSQSPSNKVTEKGKDVELRCDPISGHTALYWYRQSLGQGLEFLIYFQGNSAPDKSGLPSDRFSAERTGGSVSTLTIQRTQQEDSAVYLCASSFRGLDSNQPQHFGDGTRLSIL.